The rows below give T cell receptor beta chains drawn from one sample of a study of human T cells and chemical hapten exposure. Each CDR3 protein gets one entry after TCRdb re-called the RACE reads with MiXCR. The sample shows about 95,000 distinct CDR3 sequences, more than 9.5% of them seen only once. The sequences come from whole blood, collected in connection with sensitization to the hapten diphenylcyclopropenone (DPC). These receptors originate from a woman aged 40 to 50 with alopecia areata. Some clones in this sample may be carry-over from other donors' samples. The CDR3 runs from the conserved cysteine through the conserved F or W. The D gene is left open where the match is weak. A row's size may be missing; if present it is once, few, many or a size class.

14	TRBV20-1	TRBD1	few	TRBJ2-5	CSAHQGAIQETQYF	TGCAGTGCCCACCAGGGGGCGATTCAAGAGACCCAGTACTTC
16	TRBV18	-	many	TRBJ1-6	CASSPSAGSKNSPLHF	TGTGCCAGCTCACCGTCCGCCGGGAGCAAAAATTCACCCCTCCACTTT
13	TRBV12-3/TRBV12-4	-	-	TRBJ2-7	CASTEGRKYEQYF	TGTGCCAGCACCGAAGGGCGAAAATACGAGCAGTACTTC
15	TRBV28	-	many	TRBJ2-7	CASSLGGAGRYEQYF	TGTGCCAGCAGTTTAGGAGGGGCCGGCAGATACGAGCAGTACTTC
11	TRBV4-3	-	many	TRBJ2-3	CASTRPSTQYF	TGCGCCAGCACCCGACCATCGACGCAGTATTTT
15	TRBV7-2	TRBD1	-	TRBJ1-4	CASSSGTGKSEKLFF	TGTGCCAGCAGCAGCGGGACAGGGAAAAGTGAAAAACTGTTTTTT
13	TRBV5-1	-	few	TRBJ1-2	CASSSRQAYGYTF	TGCGCCAGCAGCTCCCGACAGGCCTATGGCTACACCTTC
15	TRBV27	TRBD1	-	TRBJ2-1	CASSFGQVAYNEQFF	TGTGCCAGCAGTTTCGGACAGGTTGCATACAATGAGCAGTTCTTC
13	TRBV3-1	TRBD1	-	TRBJ2-5	CASRGTGEETQYF	TGTGCCAGCAGAGGGACAGGAGAAGAGACCCAGTACTTC
15	TRBV30	TRBD1	many	TRBJ1-1	CAWRAGTGMGSEAFF	TGTGCCTGGAGGGCCGGGACAGGGATGGGATCTGAAGCTTTCTTT
15	TRBV12-3/TRBV12-4	TRBD2	-	TRBJ2-2	CASSRLAVNTGELFF	TGTGCCAGCAGCAGACTAGCGGTGAACACCGGGGAGCTGTTTTTT
16	TRBV5-5	TRBD1	-	TRBJ1-5	CASSARDRGRGQPQHF	TGTGCCAGCAGCGCCCGGGACAGGGGGCGCGGTCAGCCCCAGCATTTT
14	TRBV6-2/TRBV6-3	TRBD1	many	TRBJ1-2	CASTTDRATYGYTF	TGTGCCAGCACCACCGACAGGGCCACCTATGGCTACACCTTC
16	TRBV7-2	-	many	TRBJ1-3	CASSYPTPGPGNTIYF	TGTGCCAGCAGTTACCCGACACCTGGCCCTGGAAACACCATATATTTT
15	TRBV12-2	-	few	TRBJ1-1	CASRLDPRGTTEAFF	TGTGCAAGTCGCTTAGACCCCAGGGGGACCACTGAAGCTTTCTTT
14	TRBV6-1	TRBD1	many	TRBJ2-5	CASSHTGGGETQYF	TGTGCCAGCAGTCATACAGGGGGAGGAGAGACCCAGTACTTC
12	TRBV28	-	-	TRBJ2-5	CASLAEDETQYF	TGTGCCAGTCTTGCGGAGGATGAGACCCAGTACTTC
16	TRBV2	-	-	TRBJ2-3	CASYGQTGRGTDTQYF	TGTGCCAGCTACGGACAGACGGGGAGGGGAACAGATACGCAGTATTTT
16	TRBV7-6	-	many	TRBJ2-5	CASSLVPGGSGETQYF	TGTGCCAGCAGCTTAGTACCGGGGGGCTCAGGAGAGACCCAGTACTTC
11	TRBV20-1	-	-	TRBJ2-5	CSASKKETQYF	TGCAGTGCTAGTAAGAAAGAGACCCAGTACTTC
14	TRBV12-3/TRBV12-4	TRBD2	few	TRBJ2-1	CASGGTRYNNEQFF	TGTGCCAGCGGAGGGACTAGGTATAACAATGAGCAGTTCTTC
18	TRBV4-1	TRBD2	few	TRBJ2-1	CASSQDLMASGHYNEQFF	TGCGCCAGCAGCCAAGATCTTATGGCTAGCGGCCACTACAATGAGCAGTTCTTC
16	TRBV14	TRBD2	many	TRBJ2-1	CASSTGLAGVGNEQFF	TGTGCCAGCAGCACGGGACTAGCGGGAGTCGGTAATGAGCAGTTCTTC
13	TRBV10-3	-	-	TRBJ1-1	CAISVQMNTEAFF	TGTGCCATCAGTGTACAGATGAACACTGAAGCTTTCTTT
15	TRBV7-2	-	-	TRBJ2-7	CASSLRSGTSREQYF	TGTGCCAGCAGCTTACGGAGCGGGACAAGTCGGGAGCAGTACTTC
16	TRBV28	TRBD2	many	TRBJ2-4	CASSLFPSGSFGIQYF	TGTGCCAGCAGTTTATTTCCTAGCGGGAGTTTTGGCATTCAGTACTTC
14	TRBV6-2/TRBV6-3	-	-	TRBJ2-1	CATIGGLHYNEQFF	TGTGCCACTATTGGGGGACTCCACTACAATGAGCAGTTCTTC
12	TRBV7-9	-	many	TRBJ2-3	CASSSDKSSQYF	TGTGCCAGCAGCTCTGACAAATCCTCGCAGTATTTT
13	TRBV6-5	-	many	TRBJ1-1	CASSVDGNTEAFF	TGTGCCAGCAGTGTAGACGGTAACACTGAAGCTTTCTTT
12	TRBV28	-	few	TRBJ2-7	CASGLDLYEQYF	TGTGCCAGCGGCTTAGATCTCTACGAGCAGTACTTC
13	TRBV9	-	-	TRBJ1-6	CASGGLAGSPLHF	TGTGCCAGCGGAGGGTTAGCGGGTTCACCCCTCCACTTT
16	TRBV7-2	-	medium-sized	TRBJ2-3	CASSARQGGSTDTQYF	TGTGCCAGCAGCGCCCGACAGGGAGGTAGCACAGATACGCAGTATTTT
16	TRBV24-1	-	many	TRBJ2-6	CATRGSQGSGANVLTF	TGTGCCACCAGAGGCTCCCAGGGCTCTGGGGCCAACGTCCTGACTTTC
15	TRBV7-6	TRBD1	many	TRBJ1-1	CASSLGLPGGTEAFF	TGTGCCAGCAGCTTAGGTCTCCCAGGGGGCACTGAAGCTTTCTTT
12	TRBV11-3	-	many	TRBJ2-1	CASSLVPDEQFF	TGTGCCAGCAGCTTAGTCCCTGATGAGCAGTTCTTC
13	TRBV6-2/TRBV6-3	-	many	TRBJ1-5	CASSYSGTGDQHF	TGTGCCAGCAGTTACTCGGGGACCGGCGACCAGCATTTT
17	TRBV7-8	-	many	TRBJ1-1	CASSLATGGGAHTEAFF	TGTGCCAGCAGCTTAGCGACCGGGGGCGGGGCTCACACTGAAGCTTTCTTT
17	TRBV7-6	-	-	TRBJ2-3	CASSLAGDVPVADTQYF	TGTGCCAGCAGCTTAGCGGGAGACGTTCCGGTAGCAGATACGCAGTATTTT
16	TRBV4-2	TRBD1	many	TRBJ2-2	CASSQSTGLGTGELFF	TGTGCCAGCAGCCAATCGACAGGGCTGGGCACCGGGGAGCTGTTTTTT
12	TRBV14	TRBD2	many	TRBJ2-7	CASSQGGTEQYF	TGTGCCAGCAGCCAGGGGGGGACCGAGCAGTACTTC
12	TRBV29-1	TRBD1	few	TRBJ1-1	CSAGTGRKGAFF	TGCAGCGCCGGGACAGGGAGGAAAGGTGCTTTCTTT
12	TRBV19	-	-	TRBJ2-2	CASNRRDGELFF	TGTGCCAGTAATCGGCGGGACGGGGAGCTGTTTTTT
15	TRBV12-3/TRBV12-4	-	-	TRBJ2-2	CASSLPGANTGELFF	TGTGCCAGCAGTTTACCAGGGGCGAACACCGGGGAGCTGTTTTTT
15	TRBV7-8	-	few	TRBJ1-5	CASSLYSGAGQPQHF	TGTGCCAGCAGCTTATATTCGGGGGCGGGTCAGCCCCAGCATTTT
16	TRBV7-2	TRBD2	many	TRBJ2-1	CASSLVGTSAYNEQFF	TGTGCCAGCAGCTTAGTAGGGACTAGCGCTTACAATGAGCAGTTCTTC
16	TRBV12-5	TRBD1	-	TRBJ2-1	CASGLDGTGAYNEQFF	TGTGCTAGTGGTTTGGACGGGACAGGGGCCTACAATGAGCAGTTCTTC
15	TRBV4-2	-	many	TRBJ2-5	CASSQPKGGGETQYF	TGTGCCAGCAGCCAACCGAAAGGGGGAGGAGAGACCCAGTACTTC
14	TRBV7-9	TRBD1	-	TRBJ2-2	CASRRDRDTGELFF	TGTGCCAGCAGGCGGGACAGGGACACCGGGGAGCTGTTTTTT
14	TRBV18	-	many	TRBJ1-4	CASSRDGGQEKLFF	TGTGCCAGCTCACGGGACGGCGGGCAGGAAAAACTGTTTTTT
14	TRBV6-4	-	few	TRBJ1-1	CASSAGTSNTEAFF	TGTGCCAGCAGTGCCGGGACAAGTAACACTGAAGCTTTCTTT
12	TRBV20-1	-	many	TRBJ1-1	CSARTRENEAFF	TGCAGTGCTCGCACGAGGGAAAATGAAGCTTTCTTT
14	TRBV30	-	many	TRBJ1-3	CAWSSILSGNTIYF	TGTGCCTGGAGTTCCATTCTCTCTGGAAACACCATATATTTT
14	TRBV5-1	-	few	TRBJ2-6	CASRDPLGANVLTF	TGCGCCAGCAGGGACCCTCTGGGGGCCAACGTCCTGACTTTC
18	TRBV14	TRBD1	-	TRBJ2-5	CASSRLVGTGGPQETQYF	TGTGCCAGCAGCCGCCTCGTCGGGACAGGGGGCCCCCAAGAGACCCAGTACTTC